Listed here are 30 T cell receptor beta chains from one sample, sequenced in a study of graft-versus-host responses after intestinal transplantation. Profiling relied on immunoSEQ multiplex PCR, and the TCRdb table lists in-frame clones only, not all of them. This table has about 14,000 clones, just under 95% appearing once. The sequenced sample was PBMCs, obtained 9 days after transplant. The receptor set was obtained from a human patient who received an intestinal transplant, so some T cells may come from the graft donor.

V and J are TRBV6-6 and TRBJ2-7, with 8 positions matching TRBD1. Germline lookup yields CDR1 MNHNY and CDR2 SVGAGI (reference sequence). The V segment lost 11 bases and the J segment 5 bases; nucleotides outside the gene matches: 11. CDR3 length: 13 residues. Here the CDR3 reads CAASSQGVNEQYF. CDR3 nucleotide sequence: TGTGCCGCCTCGTCACAGGGGGTGAACGAGCAGTACTTC.

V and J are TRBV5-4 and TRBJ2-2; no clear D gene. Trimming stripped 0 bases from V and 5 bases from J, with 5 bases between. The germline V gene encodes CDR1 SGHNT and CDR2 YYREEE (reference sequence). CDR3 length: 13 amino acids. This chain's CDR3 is CASSLEATGELFF. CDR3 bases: TGTGCCAGCAGCTTGGAGGCTACCGGGGAGCTGTTTTTT.

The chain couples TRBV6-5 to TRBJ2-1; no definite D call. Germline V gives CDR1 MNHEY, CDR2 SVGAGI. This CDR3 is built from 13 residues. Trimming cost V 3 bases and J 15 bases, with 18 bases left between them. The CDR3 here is CASSYKLRGRMFF. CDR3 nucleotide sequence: TGTGCCAGCAGTTATAAGTTGCGCGGTCGGATGTTCTTC.

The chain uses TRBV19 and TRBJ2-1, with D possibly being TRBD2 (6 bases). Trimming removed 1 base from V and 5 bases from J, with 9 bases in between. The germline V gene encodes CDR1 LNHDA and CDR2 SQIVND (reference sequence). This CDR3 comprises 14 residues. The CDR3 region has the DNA TGTGCCAGTAGTATAGCCGGGGGTGACAATGAGCAGTTCTTC. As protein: CASSIAGGDNEQFF.

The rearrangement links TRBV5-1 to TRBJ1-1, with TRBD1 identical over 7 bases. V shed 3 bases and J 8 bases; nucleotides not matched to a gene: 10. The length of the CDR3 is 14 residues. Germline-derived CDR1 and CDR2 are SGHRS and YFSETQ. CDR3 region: CASSSGQRTAEAFF. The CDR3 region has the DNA TGCGCCAGCAGCTCGGGACAGAGGACCGCCGAAGCTTTCTTT.

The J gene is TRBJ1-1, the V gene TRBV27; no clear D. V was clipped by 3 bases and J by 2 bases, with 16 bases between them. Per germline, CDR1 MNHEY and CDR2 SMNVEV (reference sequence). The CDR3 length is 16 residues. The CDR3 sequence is CASSLWPLGYNTEAFF. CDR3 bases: TGTGCCAGCAGTTTGTGGCCCCTAGGGTATAACACTGAAGCTTTCTTT.

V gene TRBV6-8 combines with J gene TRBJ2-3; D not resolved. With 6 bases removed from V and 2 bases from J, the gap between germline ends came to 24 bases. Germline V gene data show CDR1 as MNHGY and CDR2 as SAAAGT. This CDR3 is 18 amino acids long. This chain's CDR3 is CASSHARGGPVNTDTQYF. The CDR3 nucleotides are TGTGCCAGCAGCCACGCCCGAGGTGGCCCCGTCAACACAGATACGCAGTATTTT.

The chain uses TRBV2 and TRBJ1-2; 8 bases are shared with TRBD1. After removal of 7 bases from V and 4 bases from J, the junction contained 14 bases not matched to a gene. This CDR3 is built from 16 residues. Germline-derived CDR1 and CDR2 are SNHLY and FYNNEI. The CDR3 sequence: CASTSTDRAGGYGYTF. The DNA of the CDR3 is TGTGCCAGCACCTCCACGGACAGGGCCGGGGGCTATGGCTACACCTTC.

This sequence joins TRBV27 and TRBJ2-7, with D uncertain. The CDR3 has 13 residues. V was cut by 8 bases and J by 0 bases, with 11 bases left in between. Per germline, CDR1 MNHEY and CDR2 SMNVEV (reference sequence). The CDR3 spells CASGVAPSYEQYF. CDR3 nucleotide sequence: TGTGCCAGCGGGGTCGCGCCCTCCTACGAGCAGTACTTC.

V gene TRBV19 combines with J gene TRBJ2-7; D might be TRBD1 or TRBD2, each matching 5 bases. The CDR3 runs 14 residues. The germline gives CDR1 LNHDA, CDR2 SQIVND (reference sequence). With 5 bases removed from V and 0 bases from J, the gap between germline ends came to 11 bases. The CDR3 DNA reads TGTGCCAGTAGTGGGGGATTGGGCTCCTACGAGCAGTACTTC. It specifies CASSGGLGSYEQYF.

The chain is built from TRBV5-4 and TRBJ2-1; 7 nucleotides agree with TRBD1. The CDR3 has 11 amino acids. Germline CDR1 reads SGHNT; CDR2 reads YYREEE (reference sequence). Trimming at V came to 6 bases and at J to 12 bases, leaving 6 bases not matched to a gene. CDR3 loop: CASTQGLGQFF. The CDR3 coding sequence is TGTGCCAGCACACAGGGGCTGGGGCAGTTCTTC.

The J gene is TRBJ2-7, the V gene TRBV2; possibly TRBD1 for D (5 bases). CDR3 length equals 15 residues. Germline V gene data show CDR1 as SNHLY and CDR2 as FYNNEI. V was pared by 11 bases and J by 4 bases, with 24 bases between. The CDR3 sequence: CAASEVGRARYEQYF. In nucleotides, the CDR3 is TGTGCCGCCAGCGAAGTAGGCAGGGCGCGTTACGAGCAGTACTTC. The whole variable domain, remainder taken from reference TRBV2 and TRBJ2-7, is EPEVTQTPSHQVTQMGQEVILRCVPISNHLYFYWYRQILGQKVEFLVSFYNNEISEKSEIFDDQFSVERPDGSNFTLKIRSTKLEDSAMYFCAASEVGRARYEQYFGPGTRLTVT.

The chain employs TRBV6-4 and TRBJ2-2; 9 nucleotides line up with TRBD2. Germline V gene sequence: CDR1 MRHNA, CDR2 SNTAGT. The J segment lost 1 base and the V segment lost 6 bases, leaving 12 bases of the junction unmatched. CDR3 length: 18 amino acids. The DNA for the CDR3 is TGTGCCAGCAGCTATTCTGTATTGACTAGCGGGAACACCGGGGAGCTGTTTTTT. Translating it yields CASSYSVLTSGNTGELFF.

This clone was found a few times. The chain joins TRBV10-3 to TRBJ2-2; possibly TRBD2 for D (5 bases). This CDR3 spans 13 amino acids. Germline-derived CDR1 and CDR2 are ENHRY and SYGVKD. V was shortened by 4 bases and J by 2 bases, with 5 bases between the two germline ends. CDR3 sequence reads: CAISGTNTGELFF. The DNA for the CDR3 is TGTGCCATCAGTGGGACTAACACCGGGGAGCTGTTTTTT.

CDR3 DNA sequence: TGTGCCAGCTCCCCGACTAGCGGGATATCCTACGAGCAGTACTTC. Amino acids: CASSPTSGISYEQYF. The rearrangement links TRBV27 to TRBJ2-7; 11 bases are a match to TRBD2. The CDR3 loop spans 15 amino acids. The germline V gene encodes CDR1 MNHEY and CDR2 SMNVEV (reference sequence). The ends lost 8 bases at V and 1 base at J; junction bases unmatched: 7.

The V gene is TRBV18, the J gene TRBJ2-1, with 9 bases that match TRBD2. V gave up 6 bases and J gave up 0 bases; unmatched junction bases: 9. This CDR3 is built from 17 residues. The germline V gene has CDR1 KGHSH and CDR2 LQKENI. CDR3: CASSQLAGVSSYNEQFF. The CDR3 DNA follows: TGTGCCAGCTCCCAGTTAGCGGGAGTCAGCTCCTACAATGAGCAGTTCTTC.

The CDR3: CASSSDSYNQPQHF. For the CDR3, the DNA is TGTGCCAGCAGCTCCGACAGCTACAATCAGCCCCAGCATTTT. The chain joins TRBV11-2 to TRBJ1-5; weak D call: TRBD1 (5 bases). CDR3 length: 14 residues. Per the germline V gene, CDR1 is SGHAT and CDR2 is FQNNGV. The V end lost 4 bases, the J end lost 3 bases, and 10 bases lay between the germline ends.

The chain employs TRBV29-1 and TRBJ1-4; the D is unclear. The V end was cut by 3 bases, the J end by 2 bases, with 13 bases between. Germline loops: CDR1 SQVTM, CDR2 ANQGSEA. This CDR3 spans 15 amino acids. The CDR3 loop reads CSVDSGSETNEKLFF. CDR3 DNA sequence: TGCAGCGTTGATAGTGGGTCAGAGACTAATGAAAAACTGTTTTTT.

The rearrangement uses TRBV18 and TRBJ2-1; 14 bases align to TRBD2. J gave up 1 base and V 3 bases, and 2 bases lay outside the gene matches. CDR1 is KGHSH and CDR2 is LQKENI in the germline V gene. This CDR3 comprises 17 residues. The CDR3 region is CASSPGLAGASYNEQFF. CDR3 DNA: TGTGCCAGCTCACCGGGACTAGCGGGAGCGTCCTACAATGAGCAGTTCTTC.

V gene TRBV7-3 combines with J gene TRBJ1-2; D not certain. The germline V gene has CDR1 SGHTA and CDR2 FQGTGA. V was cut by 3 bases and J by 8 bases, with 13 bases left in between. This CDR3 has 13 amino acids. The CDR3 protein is CASSFRISNGYTF. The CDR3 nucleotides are TGTGCCAGCAGCTTCCGAATCTCTAACGGCTACACCTTC.

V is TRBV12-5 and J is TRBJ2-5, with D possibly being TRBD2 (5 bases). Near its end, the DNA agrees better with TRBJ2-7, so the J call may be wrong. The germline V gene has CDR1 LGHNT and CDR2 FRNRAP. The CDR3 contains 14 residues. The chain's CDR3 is CASGFSGNSYEQYF. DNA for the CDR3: TGTGCTAGTGGTTTTTCGGGGAACTCCTACGAGCAGTACTTC.

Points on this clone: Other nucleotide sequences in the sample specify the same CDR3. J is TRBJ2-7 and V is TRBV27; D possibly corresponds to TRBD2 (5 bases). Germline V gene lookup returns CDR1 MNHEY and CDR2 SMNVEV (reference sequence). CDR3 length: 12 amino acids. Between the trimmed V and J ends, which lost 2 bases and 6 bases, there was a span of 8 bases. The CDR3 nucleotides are TGTGCCAGCAGTTTAGCGGGCGGCGAGCAGTACTTC. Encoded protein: CASSLAGGEQYF.

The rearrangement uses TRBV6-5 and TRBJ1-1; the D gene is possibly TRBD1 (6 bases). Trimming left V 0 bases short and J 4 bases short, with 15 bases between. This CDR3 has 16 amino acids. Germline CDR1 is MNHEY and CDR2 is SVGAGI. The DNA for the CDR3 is TGTGCCAGCAGTTACTCGACACAGGGACGAGGCACTGAAGCTTTCTTT. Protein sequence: CASSYSTQGRGTEAFF.

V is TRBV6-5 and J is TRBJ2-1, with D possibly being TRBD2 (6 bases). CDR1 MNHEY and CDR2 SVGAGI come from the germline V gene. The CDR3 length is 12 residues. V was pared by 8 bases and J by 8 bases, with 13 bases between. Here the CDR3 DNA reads TGTGCCAGCTGGGAGTGGGAGGATGAGCAGTTCTTC. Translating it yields CASWEWEDEQFF.

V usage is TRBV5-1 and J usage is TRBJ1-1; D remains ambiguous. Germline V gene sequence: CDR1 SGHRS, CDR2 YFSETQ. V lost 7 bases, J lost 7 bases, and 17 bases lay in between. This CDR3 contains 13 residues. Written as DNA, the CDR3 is TGCGCCAGCGGGTTCAAGGGAGAGAGTGAAGCTTTCTTT. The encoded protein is CASGFKGESEAFF.

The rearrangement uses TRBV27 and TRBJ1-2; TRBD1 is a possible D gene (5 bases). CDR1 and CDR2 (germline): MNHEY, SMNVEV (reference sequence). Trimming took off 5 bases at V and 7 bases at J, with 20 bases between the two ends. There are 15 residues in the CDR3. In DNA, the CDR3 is TGTGCCAGCAGTGCCACCCCCGGGGCACTGCGTGGCTACACCTTC. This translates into CASSATPGALRGYTF.

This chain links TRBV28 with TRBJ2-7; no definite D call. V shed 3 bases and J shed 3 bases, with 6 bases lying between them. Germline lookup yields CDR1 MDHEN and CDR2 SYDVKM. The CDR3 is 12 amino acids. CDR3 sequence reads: CASSLRLYEQYF. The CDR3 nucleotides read TGTGCCAGCAGTTTGCGGCTCTACGAGCAGTACTTC.

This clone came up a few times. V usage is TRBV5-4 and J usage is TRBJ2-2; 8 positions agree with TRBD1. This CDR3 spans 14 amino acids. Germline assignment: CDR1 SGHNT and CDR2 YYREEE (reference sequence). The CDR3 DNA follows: TGTGCAAGCGGACCAGGGGGCATCACCGGGGAGCTGTTTTTT. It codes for CASGPGGITGELFF.

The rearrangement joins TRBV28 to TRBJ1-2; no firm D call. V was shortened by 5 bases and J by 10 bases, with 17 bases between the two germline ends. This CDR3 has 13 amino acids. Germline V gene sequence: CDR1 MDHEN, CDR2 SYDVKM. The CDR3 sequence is CASSLPWEGHYTF. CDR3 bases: TGTGCCAGCAGTCTACCCTGGGAAGGCCACTACACCTTC.

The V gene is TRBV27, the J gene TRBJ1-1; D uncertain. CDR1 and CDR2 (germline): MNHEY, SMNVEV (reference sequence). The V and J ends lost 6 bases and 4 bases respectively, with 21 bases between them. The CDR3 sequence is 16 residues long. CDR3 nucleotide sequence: TGTGCCAGCAGCTCGGGAGGCGGACTGTGGGGCACTGAAGCTTTCTTT. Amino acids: CASSSGGGLWGTEAFF.